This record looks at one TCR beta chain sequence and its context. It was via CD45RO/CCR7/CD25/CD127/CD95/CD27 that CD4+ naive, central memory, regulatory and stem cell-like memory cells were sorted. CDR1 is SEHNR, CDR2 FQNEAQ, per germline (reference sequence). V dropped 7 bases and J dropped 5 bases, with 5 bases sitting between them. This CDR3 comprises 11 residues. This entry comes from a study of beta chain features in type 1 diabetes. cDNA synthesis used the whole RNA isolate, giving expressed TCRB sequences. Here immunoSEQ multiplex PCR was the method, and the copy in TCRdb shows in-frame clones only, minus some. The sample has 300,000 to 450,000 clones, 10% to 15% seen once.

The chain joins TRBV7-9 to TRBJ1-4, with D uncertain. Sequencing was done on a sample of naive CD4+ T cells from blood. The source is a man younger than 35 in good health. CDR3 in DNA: TGTGCCAGCACCCCAAATGAAAAACTGTTTTTT. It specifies CASTPNEKLFF. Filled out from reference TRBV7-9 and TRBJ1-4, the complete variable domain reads DTGVSQNPRHKITKRGQNVTFRCDPISEHNRLYWYRQTLGQGPEFLTYFQNEAQLEKSRLLSDRFSAERPKGSFSTLEIQRTEQGDSAMYLCASTPNEKLFFGSGTQLSVL.